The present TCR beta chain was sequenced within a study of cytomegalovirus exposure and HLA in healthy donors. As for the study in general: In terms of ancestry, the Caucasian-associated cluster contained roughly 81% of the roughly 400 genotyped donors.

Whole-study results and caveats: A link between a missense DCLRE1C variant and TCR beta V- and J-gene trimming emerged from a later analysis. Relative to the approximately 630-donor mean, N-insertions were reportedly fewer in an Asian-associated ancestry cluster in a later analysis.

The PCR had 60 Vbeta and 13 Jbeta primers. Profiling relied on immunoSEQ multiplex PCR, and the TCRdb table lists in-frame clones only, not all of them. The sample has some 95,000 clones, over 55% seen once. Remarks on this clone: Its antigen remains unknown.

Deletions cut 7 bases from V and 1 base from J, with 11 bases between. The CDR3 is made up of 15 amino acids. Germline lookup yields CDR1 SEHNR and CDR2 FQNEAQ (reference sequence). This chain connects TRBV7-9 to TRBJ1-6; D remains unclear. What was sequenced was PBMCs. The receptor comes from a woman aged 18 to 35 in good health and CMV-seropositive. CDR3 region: CASNKRDSYNSPLHF. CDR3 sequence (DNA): TGTGCCAGCAATAAGCGGGATTCCTATAATTCACCCCTCCACTTT. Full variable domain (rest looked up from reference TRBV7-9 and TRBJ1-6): DTGVSQNPRHKITKRGQNVTFRCDPISEHNRLYWYRQTLGQGPEFLTYFQNEAQLEKSRLLSDRFSAERPKGSFSTLEIQRTEQGDSAMYLCASNKRDSYNSPLHFGNGTRLTVT.